In this sample, the clone carrying this TCR beta chain turned up a few times. What it binds is not known. In alopecia areata patients, both lesional scalp punch biopsies and peripheral blood were collected. The entry originates in a study of CD8+ T cells in alopecia areata. RNA, once extracted, was reverse transcribed into cDNA for use as the sequencing template. TCRdb's table, derived via immunoSEQ multiplex PCR, lists solely in-frame clones and lacks some. The repertoire has 15,000 to 20,000 clones, about 70% of them found once; the top ten carry approximately 6.3%. Study observations and caveats: Among patients, TCR sharing was less clear than in mice, a difference possibly due in part to HLA diversity in the patient population. It was lesional scalp, especially alopecia totalis/universalis, that showed higher clonality than normal scalp.

The TCR was taken from a human donor with alopecia areata. This specimen was skin, taken at week 0.

CDR3 amino acids: CASGVGKETQYF. The CDR3 nucleotides read TGTGCCAGCGGTGTAGGGAAGGAGACCCAGTACTTC. The rearrangement joins TRBV21-1 to TRBJ2-5. TRBV21-1 is marked as a pseudogene. The CDR3 sequence is 12 residues long.